These T cell receptor beta chains were read from a single sample in a study of human T cells and chemical hapten exposure. TCRdb redid the calling of the RACE reads with MiXCR, one entry per CDR3 protein. This table holds 110,000 or so distinct CDR3 sequences, approximately 36% found once. Material: whole blood, obtained in connection with sensitization to the hapten diphenylcyclopropenone (DPC). The receptor source for this set is a man aged 35-49 years with alopecia areata. Some clones in this sample may be carry-over from other donors' samples. Each CDR3 is given with its conserved first and last residue. D genes are given only for firm matches. Some rows have no size entry. The others give once, few or many, or a class for an expanded clone.

v_call	j_call	clone_size	d_call	cdr3_aa	cdr3_nt
TRBV20-1	TRBJ2-7	few	TRBD2	CSARDISGLAAEQYF	TGCAGTGCTAGAGATATTTCCGGACTAGCTGCGGAGCAGTACTTC
TRBV7-9	TRBJ1-5	-	-	CASSPDGNQPQHF	TGTGCCAGCAGCCCGGACGGCAATCAGCCCCAGCATTTT
TRBV20-1	TRBJ1-6	few	TRBD1	CSARAGTVFSYNSPLHF	TGCAGTGCTAGAGCGGGGACAGTTTTCTCCTATAATTCACCCCTCCACTTT
TRBV2	TRBJ1-6	-	-	CASTDKNNSPLHF	TGTGCCAGCACCGACAAGAATAATTCACCCCTCCACTTT
TRBV14	TRBJ2-7	few	TRBD1	CASSQLPGQGYEQYF	TGTGCCAGCAGCCAATTACCGGGACAGGGATACGAGCAGTACTTC
TRBV29-1	TRBJ2-2	few	TRBD1	CSVLGGRVGELFF	TGCAGCGTTCTAGGGGGCAGAGTCGGGGAGCTGTTTTTT
TRBV20-1	TRBJ2-2	-	-	CSARTAARDTGELFF	TGCAGTGCTAGAACGGCCGCCCGGGACACCGGGGAGCTGTTTTTT
TRBV6-2/TRBV6-3	TRBJ2-6	-	-	CASRGEGAGANVLTF	TGTGCCAGCAGAGGGGAAGGGGCTGGGGCCAACGTCCTGACTTTC
TRBV6-1	TRBJ2-1	few	TRBD2	CASSEELAGGYNEQFF	TGTGCCAGCAGTGAAGAACTAGCGGGGGGTTACAATGAGCAGTTCTTC
TRBV7-3	TRBJ2-2	few	TRBD2	CASSLIAPGLASNTGELFF	TGTGCCAGCAGCTTAATAGCACCGGGACTAGCTTCGAACACCGGGGAGCTGTTTTTT
TRBV10-3	TRBJ2-2	-	TRBD2	CAISVPGLAANTGELFF	TGTGCCATCAGTGTACCGGGACTAGCGGCGAACACCGGGGAGCTGTTTTTT
TRBV20-1	TRBJ2-2	few	-	CSATRRKNTGELFF	TGCAGTGCAACCCGACGGAAGAACACCGGGGAGCTGTTTTTT
TRBV3-1	TRBJ2-7	-	-	CASSQDLSNPYEQYF	TGTGCCAGCAGCCAAGACCTGTCGAACCCCTACGAGCAGTACTTC
TRBV28	TRBJ1-2	-	-	CASSRPAASNGYTF	TGTGCCAGCAGCCGACCGGCGGCCAGCAATGGCTACACCTTC
TRBV9	TRBJ2-3	few	-	CASSPGADTDTQYF	TGTGCCAGCAGCCCGGGAGCGGACACAGATACGCAGTATTTT
TRBV29-1	TRBJ1-4	few	-	CSVGDGNEKLFF	TGCAGCGTTGGGGACGGAAATGAAAAACTGTTTTTT
TRBV29-1	TRBJ2-7	-	TRBD1	CSVETGTDYEQYF	TGCAGCGTCGAAACCGGGACAGACTACGAGCAGTACTTC
TRBV10-3	TRBJ2-2	few	TRBD2	CAIRLAGGDTGELFF	TGTGCCATCAGACTAGCGGGAGGGGACACCGGGGAGCTGTTTTTT